The next 29 T cell receptor beta chains were all read from a single sample in a study of shared clonotypes between healthy human individuals. Produced via immunoSEQ multiplex PCR; TCRdb's table is partial and in-frame only. The repertoire includes about 2,100,000 clones, 85% to 95% of them detected once, and more than 1.5% sits in the top ten. Naive CD8 isolation took CD45RO-negative cells positively selected for CCR7 and excluded terminally differentiated effector memory CD45RA+ cells. Sequenced material: naive CD8+ T cells from PBMCs. These receptors were collected from a young man in good health. Some clones in this sample may be carry-over from other donors' samples.

This clone was observed a single time. The V gene is TRBV4-1, the J gene TRBJ2-7, with a weak D call TRBD1 (6 bases). The CDR3 is 12 amino acids. V was pared by 3 bases and J by 7 bases, with 10 bases between. CDR1 MGHRA and CDR2 YSYEKL come from the germline V gene. The CDR3 loop is CASSQATGEQYF. In DNA form, the CDR3 reads TGCGCCAGCAGCCAGGCAACAGGGGAGCAGTACTTC.

The chain recombines TRBV7-2 with TRBJ2-5, with 7 bases identical to TRBD2. Trimming cost V 6 bases and J 5 bases; bases outside gene matches: 12. Germline CDR1 reads SGHTA; CDR2 reads FQGNSA. This CDR3 region has 15 residues. The CDR3 DNA reads TGTGCCAGCAGTCCGGGCGGGACTATTGACGAGACCCAGTACTTC. This translates into CASSPGGTIDETQYF.

The chain employs TRBV5-1 and TRBJ2-1; TRBD2 aligns across 8 bases. Germline V gene sequence: CDR1 SGHRS, CDR2 YFSETQ. There are 12 residues in the CDR3. Losses at the gene ends were 5 bases for V and 12 bases for J; bases not matched to a gene: 7. CDR3 bases: TGCGCCAGCAGGGAGGCCGGGAGGGGGCAGTTCTTC. This sequence encodes CASREAGRGQFF.

This clone was seen a single time. This chain connects TRBV4-1 to TRBJ2-1; 8 bases agree with TRBD1. Germline V gives CDR1 MGHRA, CDR2 YSYEKL. CDR3 length: 14 residues. V lost 5 bases, J lost 5 bases, and 5 bases stayed unmatched. The CDR3 DNA follows: TGCGCCAGCAGCGCCGACAGGGGAAACAATGAGCAGTTCTTC. It is translated as CASSADRGNNEQFF.

The chain is built from TRBV28 and TRBJ1-5; D possibly corresponds to TRBD1 (6 bases). CDR3 length equals 17 residues. Germline lookup yields CDR1 MDHEN and CDR2 SYDVKM. The V end lost 2 bases, the J end lost 4 bases, and 18 bases lay between the germline ends. In DNA form, the CDR3 reads TGTGCCAGCAGTTTAATCCGGACAGTTAGCAATAATCAGCCCCAGCATTTT. Translation: CASSLIRTVSNNQPQHF.

The chain couples TRBV12-5 to TRBJ2-3; no reliable D call. The CDR3 has 12 amino acids. The germline gives CDR1 LGHNT, CDR2 FRNRAP. The germline V and J ends were trimmed by 8 bases and 4 bases, with 10 bases remaining between them. The DNA of the CDR3 is TGTGCTAGTACAGCTGGATCAGATACGCAGTATTTT. Its protein is CASTAGSDTQYF.

This clone showed up just once. The chain recombines TRBV25-1 with TRBJ2-3; a possible D gene is TRBD2 (7 bases). The ends were cut back, 1 base at V and 4 bases at J, with 15 bases in the middle. The CDR3 runs 16 residues. The germline V gene encodes CDR1 MGHDK and CDR2 SYGVNS. As DNA, the CDR3 is TGTGCCAGCAGTGAATTCCCCCGGCGGGGGCCAGATACGCAGTATTTT. Translating gives CASSEFPRRGPDTQYF.

The chain joins TRBV9 to TRBJ1-2; D is undetermined. Per the germline V gene, CDR1 is SGDLS and CDR2 is YYNGEE. This CDR3 spans 15 amino acids. Trimming took 4 bases from V and 4 from J, leaving 17 bases between them. The CDR3 spells CASSPNRADPYGYTF. CDR3 nucleotide sequence: TGTGCCAGCAGCCCCAACCGGGCGGATCCCTATGGCTACACCTTC.

The V and J genes are TRBV5-6 and TRBJ2-2, with TRBD1 matching over 7 bases. The J segment lost 5 bases and the V segment lost 4 bases, leaving 5 bases of the junction unmatched. Germline-derived CDR1 and CDR2 are SGHDT and YYEEEE. The CDR3 is 14 amino acids. The DNA for the CDR3 is TGTGCCAGCAGCACAACAGGGGAAACCGGGGAGCTGTTTTTT. Protein sequence: CASSTTGETGELFF.

The chain carries TRBV18 and TRBJ2-5; weak D call: TRBD2 (5 bases). The CDR3 is 14 residues long. Trimming removed 3 bases from V and 2 bases from J, with 10 bases in between. The germline CDR1 and CDR2 sequences are KGHSH and LQKENI. This chain's CDR3 is CASSPSSNQETQYF. The CDR3 DNA is TGTGCCAGCTCACCCTCTAGCAATCAAGAGACCCAGTACTTC.

The V gene is TRBV7-6, the J gene TRBJ2-2, with D possibly being TRBD2 (5 bases). Per the germline V gene, CDR1 is SGHVS and CDR2 is FNYEAQ. The V gene lost 3 bases and the J gene lost 0 bases, with 17 bases spanning the gap. CDR3 length equals 18 residues. The CDR3 sequence: CASSFPREGRANTGELFF. CDR3 nucleotides: TGTGCCAGCAGCTTCCCCCGAGAGGGTAGGGCGAACACCGGGGAGCTGTTTTTT.

The rearrangement joins TRBV5-5 to TRBJ2-7; D might be TRBD2 (6 bases). Trimming removed 0 bases at V and 3 bases at J, with 13 bases between. CDR3 size: 15 residues. The V gene's germline CDR1 is SGHKS and CDR2 YYEKEE (reference sequence). CDR3 amino acids: CASSLEAGTVYEQYF. The CDR3 nucleotides read TGTGCCAGCAGCTTGGAAGCGGGCACGGTCTACGAGCAGTACTTC.

V is TRBV5-1 and J is TRBJ2-7; 9 bases are a match to TRBD1. Germline CDR1 SGHRS, CDR2 YFSETQ. Trimming cost V 4 bases and J 3 bases; bases outside gene matches: 11. The CDR3 has 16 amino acids. CDR3 amino acids: CASSRKDRGLNYEQYF. In DNA, the CDR3 is TGCGCCAGCAGCAGAAAGGACAGGGGCCTTAACTACGAGCAGTACTTC.

This clone showed up just once. The rearrangement joins TRBV4-1 to TRBJ2-5; D is perhaps TRBD2 (6 bases). The CDR3 length is 15 residues. V was shortened by 1 base and J by 5 bases, with 14 bases between the two germline ends. Germline V gene sequence: CDR1 MGHRA, CDR2 YSYEKL. This chain's CDR3 is CASSQADGSGETQYF. CDR3 DNA: TGCGCCAGCAGCCAAGCGGACGGGAGTGGGGAGACCCAGTACTTC.

The chain combines TRBV5-5 with TRBJ1-1; 7 bases are shared with TRBD1. The CDR3 has 17 residues. With V trimmed by 4 bases and J by 1 base, 13 bases remained unmatched. Germline V gene sequence: CDR1 SGHKS, CDR2 YYEKEE (reference sequence). CDR3 residues: CASSRERDSWPNTEAFF. The CDR3 DNA follows: TGTGCCAGCAGCCGGGAGCGGGACAGTTGGCCGAACACTGAAGCTTTCTTT.

The chain uses TRBV2 and TRBJ2-3; possibly TRBD1 for D (6 bases). CDR1 SNHLY and CDR2 FYNNEI come from the germline V gene. V lost 8 bases and J lost 5, with 23 bases in between. This CDR3 is 16 amino acids long. The CDR3 protein is CASGAASRSRGDTQYF. The CDR3 DNA reads as TGTGCCAGCGGGGCGGCTAGCCGGAGCAGGGGAGATACGCAGTATTTT.

The chain links TRBV19 to TRBJ2-7, with 10 bases that match TRBD2. The V segment lost 4 bases and the J segment 1 base; nucleotides outside the gene matches: 7. Germline V gives CDR1 LNHDA, CDR2 SQIVND (reference sequence). The CDR3 contains 16 residues. Written as DNA, the CDR3 is TGTGCCAGTAGTACCCTTCTAGCGGGAGCATCCTACGAGCAGTACTTC. Protein sequence: CASSTLLAGASYEQYF.

The chain recombines TRBV9 with TRBJ2-1, with 9 bases aligning to TRBD1. Losses at the gene ends were 3 bases for V and 8 bases for J; bases not matched to a gene: 3. The CDR3 runs 13 residues. Germline V gene lookup returns CDR1 SGDLS and CDR2 YYNGEE. The CDR3 region is CASSGWTGDEQFF. As DNA, the CDR3 is TGTGCCAGCAGCGGATGGACAGGGGATGAGCAGTTCTTC.

The chain uses TRBV28 and TRBJ2-7, with unresolved D. This CDR3 is built from 14 residues. Germline assignment: CDR1 MDHEN and CDR2 SYDVKM. Trimming left V 8 bases short and J 2 bases short, with 16 bases between. In DNA form, the CDR3 reads TGTGCCAGCCTAACCCCCGAGGTCCCCTACGAGCAGTACTTC. It encodes CASLTPEVPYEQYF. Together with reference TRBV28 and TRBJ2-7, the CDR3 gives the full variable domain: DVKVTQSSRYLVKRTGEKVFLECVQDMDHENMFWYRQDPGLGLRLIYFSYDVKMKEKGDIPEGYSVSREKKERFSLILESASTNQTSMYLCASLTPEVPYEQYFGPGTRLTVT.

The rearrangement uses TRBV5-1 and TRBJ1-4, with 11 bases matching TRBD1. The length of the CDR3 is 15 residues. V shed 4 bases and J 6 bases; nucleotides not matched to a gene: 5. CDR1 and CDR2 from the germline V gene are SGHRS and YFSETQ. CDR3 DNA sequence: TGCGCCAGCAGCCTGCCGGGACAGGGGGATGAAAAACTGTTTTTT. Translation: CASSLPGQGDEKLFF.

This chain uses TRBV4-1 with TRBJ1-2; perhaps TRBD1 as D (5 bases). CDR3 length: 16 amino acids. V was trimmed by 0 bases and J by 5 bases, leaving 16 bases between them. Germline V gene data show CDR1 as MGHRA and CDR2 as YSYEKL. The CDR3 nucleotides are TGCGCCAGCAGCCAAGATTTAATCGGGACCGCTTATGGCTACACCTTC. Amino acids: CASSQDLIGTAYGYTF.

This rearrangement joins TRBV28 to TRBJ2-7, with D maybe TRBD2 (5 bases). The CDR3 contains 12 residues. Deletions cut 5 bases from V and 7 bases from J, with 12 bases between. CDR1 MDHEN and CDR2 SYDVKM come from the germline V gene. The CDR3 bases are TGTGCCAGCAGTCATAGACCGGGGGAGCAGTACTTC. It encodes CASSHRPGEQYF. Full variable domain (rest looked up from reference TRBV28 and TRBJ2-7): DVKVTQSSRYLVKRTGEKVFLECVQDMDHENMFWYRQDPGLGLRLIYFSYDVKMKEKGDIPEGYSVSREKKERFSLILESASTNQTSMYLCASSHRPGEQYFGPGTRLTVT.

The chain is built from TRBV5-4 and TRBJ1-5, with 8 bases fitting TRBD1. Germline CDR1 reads SGHNT; CDR2 reads YYREEE (reference sequence). J gave up 4 bases and V 4 bases, and 7 bases lay outside the gene matches. This CDR3 has 15 residues. Written as DNA, the CDR3 is TGTGCCAGCAGCCCCTTGGACAGGGAGAATCAGCCCCAGCATTTT. It is translated as CASSPLDRENQPQHF.

The rearrangement uses TRBV6-1 and TRBJ2-5; 11 bases align to TRBD1. This CDR3 comprises 15 residues. CDR1 and CDR2 (germline): MNHNS, SASEGT. Germline trimming cut 5 bases from V and 0 bases from J; bases unmatched to any gene: 2. This CDR3 is CASSRDRGYQETQYF. The CDR3 nucleotides read TGTGCCAGCAGTCGGGACAGGGGGTACCAAGAGACCCAGTACTTC.

This chain connects TRBV2 to TRBJ2-1; 8 bases line up with TRBD1. V shed 6 bases, J shed 5 bases, and the junction held 9 bases outside the gene matches. This CDR3 spans 15 amino acids. Germline values: CDR1 SNHLY, CDR2 FYNNEI. The CDR3 here is CASRESTGVDNEQFF. The CDR3 DNA sequence: TGTGCCAGCAGAGAATCGACAGGGGTGGACAATGAGCAGTTCTTC.

This sequence joins TRBV10-3 and TRBJ1-5, with D hard to call. Deletions cut 6 bases from V and 1 base from J, with 10 bases between. Germline assignment: CDR1 ENHRY and CDR2 SYGVKD. The CDR3 totals 14 residues. The CDR3 loop reads CAIREEGSNQPQHF. CDR3 in DNA: TGTGCCATCAGGGAGGAGGGAAGCAATCAGCCCCAGCATTTT.

This chain uses TRBV7-2 with TRBJ2-3; 10 nucleotides line up with TRBD2. The CDR3 contains 16 residues. The junction had 8 bases not matched to a gene; V was cut back by 3 bases and J by 5 bases. Per germline, CDR1 SGHTA and CDR2 FQGNSA. CDR3 protein: CASSFSSGGLGDTQYF. CDR3 sequence (DNA): TGTGCCAGCAGCTTCAGTAGCGGGGGGTTGGGAGATACGCAGTATTTT.

The chain carries TRBV7-2 and TRBJ2-7; 8 positions agree with TRBD1. Germline CDR1 reads SGHTA; CDR2 reads FQGNSA. The CDR3 has 15 amino acids. Germline trimming cut 5 bases from V and 2 bases from J; bases unmatched to any gene: 8. The CDR3 DNA is TGTGCCAGCAGCCTAGACAGGGGTCGAACCTACGAGCAGTACTTC. Its translation is CASSLDRGRTYEQYF. Using reference TRBV7-2 and TRBJ2-7 for the parts outside the CDR3, the full variable domain is GAGVSQSPSNKVTEKGKDVELRCDPISGHTALYWYRQSLGQGLEFLIYFQGNSAPDKSGLPSDRFSAERTGGSVSTLTIQRTQQEDSAVYLCASSLDRGRTYEQYFGPGTRLTVT.

This clone was counted once. V usage is TRBV7-9 and J usage is TRBJ2-7; TRBD1 aligns across 10 bases. The CDR3 contains 15 residues. Losses at the gene ends were 2 bases for V and 4 bases for J; bases not matched to a gene: 5. The germline gives CDR1 SEHNR, CDR2 FQNEAQ (reference sequence). Here the CDR3 reads CASSLSPGQGYEQYF. The CDR3 bases are TGTGCCAGCAGCTTAAGCCCGGGACAGGGGTACGAGCAGTACTTC.